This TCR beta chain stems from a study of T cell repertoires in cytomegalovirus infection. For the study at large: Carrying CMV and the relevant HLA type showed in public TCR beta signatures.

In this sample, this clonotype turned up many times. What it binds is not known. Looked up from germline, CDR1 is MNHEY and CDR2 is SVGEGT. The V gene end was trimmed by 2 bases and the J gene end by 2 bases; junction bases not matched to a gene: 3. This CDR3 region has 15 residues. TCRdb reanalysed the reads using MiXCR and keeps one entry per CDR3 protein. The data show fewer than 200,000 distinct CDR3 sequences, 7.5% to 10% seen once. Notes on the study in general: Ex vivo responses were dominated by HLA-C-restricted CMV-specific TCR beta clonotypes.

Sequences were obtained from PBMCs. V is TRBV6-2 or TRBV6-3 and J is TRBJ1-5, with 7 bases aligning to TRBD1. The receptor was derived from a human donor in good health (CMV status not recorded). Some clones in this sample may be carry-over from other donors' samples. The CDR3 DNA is TGTGCCAGCAGTTACAGGGGGCAGGGCAATCAGCCCCAGCATTTT. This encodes CASSYRGQGNQPQHF.